These T cell receptor beta chains were read from a single sample in a study of PD-L1 blockade in urothelial cancer. Libraries were prepared by immunoSEQ multiplex PCR; TCRdb keeps only in-frame clonotypes and omits some of them. The data show tens of thousands of clones, roughly 85% seen once. This sample comprised PBMCs, obtained around atezolizumab (anti-PD-L1) treatment. Receptors originate from a woman aged 55-69 years with urothelial cancer. Each CDR3 is given with its conserved first and last residue. D genes are given only for firm matches. Size is stated for part of the rows, as once, few or many counts, or as a class when the clone is expanded.

v_call,clone_size,d_call,j_call,cdr3_nt,cdr3_aa
TRBV18,-,-,TRBJ1-2,TGTGCCAGCTCACCACCGGCGGAATCTAACTATGGCTACACCTTC,CASSPPAESNYGYTF
TRBV5-8,-,TRBD2,TRBJ2-1,TGTGCCAGCAGCCCCGGGACTAGCGGATACAATGAGCAGTTCTTC,CASSPGTSGYNEQFF
TRBV19,-,TRBD1,TRBJ2-3,TGTGCCAGTCGAGTCCGGGACAGGGTCTCAGATACGCAGTATTTT,CASRVRDRVSDTQYF
TRBV5-5,-,-,TRBJ2-5,TGTGCCAGCAGCTTGATGCTAGTCAGGGAAGAGACCCAGTACTTC,CASSLMLVREETQYF
TRBV18,-,-,TRBJ1-3,TGTGCCAGCTCACCACCGGCGGGCTCTGGAAACACCATATATTTT,CASSPPAGSGNTIYF
TRBV7-6,-,TRBD1,TRBJ1-1,TGTGCCAGCAGCTTTCCCAAAGGGGGCGTTCGCACTGAAGCTTTCTTT,CASSFPKGGVRTEAFF
TRBV5-1,-,-,TRBJ1-1,TGCGCCAGCAGCGAACCAGTAAACACTGAAGCTTTCTTT,CASSEPVNTEAFF
TRBV9,-,TRBD1,TRBJ2-7,TGTGCCAGCAGCGTAGACCCCCAGGGGGCGATATCCTACGAGCAGTACTTC,CASSVDPQGAISYEQYF
TRBV5-1,-,-,TRBJ2-2,TGCGCCAGCAGCTTGGAGGGTCCTTTAGGGGTGACAGCGAACACCGGGGAGCTGTTTTTT,CASSLEGPLGVTANTGELFF
TRBV7-2,-,TRBD2,TRBJ2-5,TGTGCCAGCAGCTTAAGTAGCGGGAGGGCCGGAGAGACCCAGTACTTC,CASSLSSGRAGETQYF
TRBV4-2,few,-,TRBJ2-2,TGTGCCAGCAGCCAAGAAAGAGGGAGAAACACCGGGGAGCTGTTTTTT,CASSQERGRNTGELFF
TRBV19,few,-,TRBJ1-5,TGTGCCAGTAGTCTCACACGCTTGTGGCAGCCCCAGCATTTT,CASSLTRLWQPQHF
TRBV27,-,TRBD2,TRBJ2-7,TGTGCCAGCAGTTTGAGGGAGGGCTACGAGCAGTACTTC,CASSLREGYEQYF
TRBV15,-,-,TRBJ1-2,TGTGCCACCAGCAGAGATTCCAGAGGGGGCTACACCTTC,CATSRDSRGGYTF
TRBV5-1,-,TRBD2,TRBJ2-3,TGCGCCAGCAGCGAACCTAGCGGGGGGTTTGATACGCAGTATTTT,CASSEPSGGFDTQYF
TRBV11-2,-,TRBD1,TRBJ2-1,TGTGCCAGCAGCAAACAGGGGGATGAGCAGTTCTTC,CASSKQGDEQFF
TRBV2,-,-,TRBJ1-5,TGTGCCAGCAGAGGGAGTAGCAATCAGCCCCAGCATTTT,CASRGSSNQPQHF
TRBV29-1,-,-,TRBJ2-7,TGCAGCGTTGCGGCGGGGCGCTACGAGCAGTACTTC,CSVAAGRYEQYF
TRBV20-1,-,-,TRBJ1-1,TGCAGTGCCGTCCAGGGGCCGGCTTTCTTT,CSAVQGPAFF
TRBV10-3,-,-,TRBJ2-3,TGTGCCATCAGTGAGTCGGACGGGGCAGATACGCAGTATTTT,CAISESDGADTQYF
TRBV28,-,TRBD1,TRBJ2-7,TGTGCCAGCAGTTGGACAGGCGAGCAGTACTTC,CASSWTGEQYF
TRBV5-6,-,-,TRBJ2-1,TGTGCCAGCAGCGGCGGACAGTACACTACCCCCCTTTACAATGAGCAGTTCTTC,CASSGGQYTTPLYNEQFF